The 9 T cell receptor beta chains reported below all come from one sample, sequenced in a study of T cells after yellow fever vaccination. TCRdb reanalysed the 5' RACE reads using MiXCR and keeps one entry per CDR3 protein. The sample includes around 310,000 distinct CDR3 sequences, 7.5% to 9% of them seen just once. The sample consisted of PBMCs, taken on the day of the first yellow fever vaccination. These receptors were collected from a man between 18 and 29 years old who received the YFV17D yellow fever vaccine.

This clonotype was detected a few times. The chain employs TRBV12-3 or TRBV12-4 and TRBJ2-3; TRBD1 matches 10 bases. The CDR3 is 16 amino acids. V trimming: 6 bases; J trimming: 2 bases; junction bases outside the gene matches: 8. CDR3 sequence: CASRTRDRGPTDTQYF. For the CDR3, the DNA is TGTGCCAGCAGAACTCGTGACAGGGGGCCCACAGATACGCAGTATTTT.

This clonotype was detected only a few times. The CDR3 spells CATRNDRGTQGGYEQYV. In nucleotides, the CDR3 is TGTGCCACCAGAAATGACAGGGGGACACAAGGTGGCTACGAGCAGTACGTC. V gene TRBV15 combines with J gene TRBJ2-7; 9 nucleotides agree with TRBD1. The CDR3 totals 17 residues. Germline CDR1 reads LNHNV; CDR2 reads YYDKDF (reference sequence). Trimming at V came to 6 bases and at J to 3 bases, leaving 15 bases not matched to a gene.

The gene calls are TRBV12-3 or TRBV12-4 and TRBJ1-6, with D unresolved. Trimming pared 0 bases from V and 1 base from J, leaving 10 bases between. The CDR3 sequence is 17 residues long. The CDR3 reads CASSLAGSISYNSPLHF. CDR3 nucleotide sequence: TGTGCCAGCAGTTTAGCGGGTTCGATTTCCTATAATTCACCCCTCCACTTT.

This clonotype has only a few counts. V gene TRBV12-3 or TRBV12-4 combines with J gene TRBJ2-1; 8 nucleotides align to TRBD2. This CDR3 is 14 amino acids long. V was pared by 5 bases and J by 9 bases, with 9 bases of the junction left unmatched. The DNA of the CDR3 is TGTGCCAGCAGTCTATCGGGGGGGGCCGGTGAGCAGTTCTTC. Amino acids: CASSLSGGAGEQFF.

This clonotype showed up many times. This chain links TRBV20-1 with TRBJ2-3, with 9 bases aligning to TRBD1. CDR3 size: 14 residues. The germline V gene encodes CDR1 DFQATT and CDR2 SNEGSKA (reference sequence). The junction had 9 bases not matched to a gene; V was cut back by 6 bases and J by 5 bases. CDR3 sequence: CSATTGGVEDTQYF. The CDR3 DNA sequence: TGCAGTGCGACGACAGGGGGAGTGGAAGATACGCAGTATTTT.

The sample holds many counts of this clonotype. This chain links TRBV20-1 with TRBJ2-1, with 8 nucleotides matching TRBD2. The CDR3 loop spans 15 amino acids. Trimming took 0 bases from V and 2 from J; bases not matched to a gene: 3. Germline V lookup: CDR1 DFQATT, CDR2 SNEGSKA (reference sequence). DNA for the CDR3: TGCAGTGCTAGAGACGCAGCGGGGGCCTACAATGAGCAGTTCTTC. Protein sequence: CSARDAAGAYNEQFF.

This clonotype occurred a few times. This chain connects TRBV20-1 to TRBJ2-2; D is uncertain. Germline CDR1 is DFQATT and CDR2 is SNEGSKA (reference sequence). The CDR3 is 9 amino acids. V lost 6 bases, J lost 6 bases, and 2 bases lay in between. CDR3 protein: CSASGELFF. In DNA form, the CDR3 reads TGCAGTGCCTCCGGGGAGCTGTTTTTT.

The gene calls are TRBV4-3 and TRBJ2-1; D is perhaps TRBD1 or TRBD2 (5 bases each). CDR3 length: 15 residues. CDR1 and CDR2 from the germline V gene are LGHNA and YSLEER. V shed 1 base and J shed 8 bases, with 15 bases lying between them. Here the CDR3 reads CASSQGDGYWDEQFF. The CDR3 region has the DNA TGCGCCAGCAGCCAAGGGGACGGGTATTGGGATGAGCAGTTCTTC.

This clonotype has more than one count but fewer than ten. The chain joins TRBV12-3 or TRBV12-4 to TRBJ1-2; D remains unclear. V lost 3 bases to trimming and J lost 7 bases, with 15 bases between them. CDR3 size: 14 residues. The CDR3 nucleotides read TGTGCCAGCAGTTTCGGCAGGAGGGTTTCTGGCTACACCTTC. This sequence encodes CASSFGRRVSGYTF.